A selection of T cell receptor beta chains follows, all from one sample in a study of blood T cell repertoires in COVID-19. Repertoires were generated with immunoSEQ multiplex PCR, while TCRdb's copy carries only in-frame clones and drops some. Of 300,000 to 400,000 clones in the sample, around 90% were seen once. Sequenced: PBMCs or T cells enriched from blood (not recorded which). The receptors here all came from a man aged 30-40 years who had recovered from COVID-19. CDR3s include the opening cysteine and the closing phenylalanine or tryptophan. D genes are given only for firm matches.

TRBV5-1,TRBD2,TRBJ2-7,CASSRGGEQYF,TGCGCCAGCAGCCGGGGGGGCGAGCAGTACTTC
TRBV3-1/TRBV3-2,NA,TRBJ1-3,CASSQAGNSGNTIYF,TGTGCCAGCAGCCAAGCCGGGAATTCTGGAAACACCATATATTTT
TRBV30,NA,TRBJ1-2,CAWSVGANYGYTF,TGTGCCTGGAGTGTAGGAGCGAACTATGGCTACACCTTC
TRBV2,TRBD2,TRBJ2-7,CASYPVLAGGPSYEQYF,TGTGCCAGCTATCCGGTGTTAGCGGGGGGCCCCTCCTACGAGCAGTACTTC
TRBV2,NA,TRBJ2-2,CASSELGAENTGELFF,TGTGCCAGCAGTGAACTGGGAGCCGAGAACACCGGGGAGCTGTTTTTT
TRBV12-3/TRBV12-4,NA,TRBJ2-7,CASSLREDEQYF,TGTGCCAGCAGTTTAAGGGAGGACGAGCAGTACTTC
TRBV7-2,NA,TRBJ2-2,CASSLNYRPTGELFF,TGTGCCAGCAGCTTGAACTACCGGCCGACCGGGGAGCTGTTTTTT
TRBV5-1,TRBD1,TRBJ2-7,CASSIGTGPYEQYF,TGCGCCAGCAGCATCGGGACAGGGCCCTACGAGCAGTACTTC
TRBV6-5,NA,TRBJ1-5,CASSSGVDSNQPQHF,TGTGCCAGCAGTTCAGGGGTCGACAGCAATCAGCCCCAGCATTTT
TRBV15,NA,TRBJ2-5,CATSRDSGGGETQYF,TGTGCCACCAGCAGAGACTCCGGGGGAGGAGAGACCCAGTACTTC
TRBV2,NA,TRBJ2-3,CASRPEGLSTDTQYF,TGTGCCAGCAGGCCCGAGGGACTGAGCACAGATACGCAGTATTTT
TRBV7-3,TRBD1,TRBJ1-6,CASSALGQVNSPLHF,TGTGCCAGCAGCGCACTGGGACAGGTAAACTCACCCCTCCACTTT
TRBV6-5,TRBD2,TRBJ2-7,CASSRSGEPTYEQYF,TGTGCCAGCAGCCGGAGCGGGGAACCAACCTACGAGCAGTACTTC
TRBV11-2,TRBD2,TRBJ2-3,CASSLSNSGEYTDTQYF,TGTGCCAGCAGCTTAAGTAATAGCGGGGAATACACAGATACGCAGTATTTT
TRBV19,TRBD1,TRBJ1-4,CASSPDRTGAEKLFF,TGTGCCAGTAGTCCAGACCGGACAGGGGCGGAAAAACTGTTTTTT
TRBV3-1/TRBV3-2,TRBD1,TRBJ1-1,CASSQPGQIAEAFF,TGTGCCAGCAGCCAACCGGGACAGATTGCTGAAGCTTTCTTT
TRBV6-5,TRBD1,TRBJ1-6,CASSRDRGNSPLHF,TGTGCCAGCAGTCGGGACAGGGGCAATTCACCCCTCCACTTT
TRBV14,NA,TRBJ2-5,CASSQVPGMETQYF,TGTGCCAGCAGCCAAGTTCCAGGGATGGAGACCCAGTACTTC
TRBV3-1/TRBV3-2,NA,TRBJ1-3,CASSPRDSGNTIYF,TGTGCCAGCAGCCCGCGTGACTCTGGAAACACCATATATTTT
TRBV29-1,NA,TRBJ1-4,CSVGEMQGGKLFF,TGCAGCGTTGGAGAGATGCAGGGAGGAAAACTGTTTTTT
TRBV10-1,NA,TRBJ2-2,CASQPPGSGELFF,TGCGCCAGCCAGCCCCCGGGGTCTGGGGAGCTGTTTTTT
TRBV6-6,NA,TRBJ2-7,CASSYSAHEQYF,TGTGCCAGCAGTTACTCAGCTCACGAGCAGTACTTC